This TCR beta chain was identified in a study of blood T cell repertoires in COVID-19. Study overall: The United States, Italy and Spain supplied acute and convalescent COVID-19 samples.

This clone came up a few times. The V gene's germline CDR1 is SNHLY and CDR2 FYNNEI. With 8 bases removed from V and 8 bases from J, the gap between germline ends came to 13 bases. This CDR3 has 12 residues. In the authors' workflow: Amplification from reference gene primers served as the basis for estimated nucleated cell counts. Generated by immunoSEQ multiplex PCR, the TCRdb table keeps only in-frame clones and is missing some. D and trimming come from the DNA, and the V and J calls and clone size come from that table. Of approximately 180,000 clones in the sample, about 88% were seen once. The chain couples TRBV2 to TRBJ2-4, with D tentatively TRBD2 (5 bases). This TCR was sampled from a human donor in a cohort sampled during active COVID-19. Sequenced: peripheral blood. The CDR3 here is CASWAGSDIQYF. CDR3 DNA: TGTGCCAGCTGGGCGGGTTCGGACATTCAGTACTTC.